The next 18 T cell receptor beta chains were all read from a single sample in a study of blood T cell repertoires in COVID-19. The data were produced by immunoSEQ multiplex PCR, yet TCRdb's version contains in-frame clones alone and is incomplete. This table has 150,000 or so clones, around 87% appearing once. The sequenced sample consisted of peripheral blood. The origin of the receptors is a woman in her 70s with COVID-19, enrolled during active disease.

This clone was seen only once. The rearrangement joins TRBV25-1 to TRBJ1-4, with D hard to call. Germline-derived CDR1 and CDR2 are MGHDK and SYGVNS. The V end was cut by 4 bases, the J end by 7 bases, with 10 bases between. This CDR3 comprises 13 residues. This chain's CDR3 is CASSGGFGEKLFF. CDR3 bases: TGTGCCAGCAGTGGAGGGTTTGGTGAAAAACTGTTTTTT.

The rearrangement joins TRBV11-2 to TRBJ1-6, with D perhaps TRBD1 (6 bases). The ends were cut back, 5 bases at V and 13 bases at J, with 24 bases in the middle. CDR1 is SGHAT, CDR2 FQNNGV, per germline. This CDR3 is built from 16 residues. CDR3: CASSLSPGTSGSPLHF. The CDR3 coding sequence is TGTGCCAGCAGCCTATCCCCCGGGACATCAGGGAGTCCCCTCCACTTT.

This clone has just one count. V gene TRBV18 combines with J gene TRBJ1-4; D uncertain. CDR3 length equals 17 residues. Per germline, CDR1 KGHSH and CDR2 LQKENI. Trimming left V 1 base short and J 7 bases short, with 19 bases between. The CDR3 DNA follows: TGTGCCAGCTCACCACGTCGACTCCTAGAATCGGGTGAAAAACTGTTTTTT. Translation: CASSPRRLLESGEKLFF. Combining the CDR3 with reference TRBV18 and TRBJ1-4 gives the whole variable domain NAGVMQNPRHLVRRRGQEARLRCSPMKGHSHVYWYRQLPEEGLKFMVYLQKENIIDESGMPKERFSAEFPKEGPSILRIQQVVRGDSAAYFCASSPRRLLESGEKLFFGSGTQLSVL.

V is TRBV18 and J is TRBJ2-5; weak D call: TRBD2 (6 bases). Trimming pared 3 bases from V and 4 bases from J, leaving 12 bases between. Germline V CDR1 and CDR2: KGHSH, LQKENI. The CDR3 is made up of 14 amino acids. The CDR3 DNA sequence: TGTGCCAGCTCACCGTTCGGAGGGAGAGAGACCCAGTACTTC. It yields the protein CASSPFGGRETQYF.

This clone was picked up a small number of times. J is TRBJ1-4 and V is TRBV5-6; D is unclear. The CDR3 sequence is 14 residues long. Germline CDR1 reads SGHDT; CDR2 reads YYEEEE. The V and J ends lost 0 bases and 8 bases respectively, with 11 bases between them. The CDR3 region is CASSLGIGSEKLFF. CDR3 DNA: TGTGCCAGCAGCTTGGGGATCGGGAGCGAAAAACTGTTTTTT.

The J gene is TRBJ1-2, the V gene TRBV7-2; D is undetermined. Trimming removed 5 bases at V and 2 bases at J, with 12 bases between. Germline V lookup: CDR1 SGHTA, CDR2 FQGNSA. The CDR3 extends over 14 amino acids. The CDR3 loop is CASSLREGNYGYTF. The CDR3 nucleotides read TGTGCCAGCAGCCTCCGAGAGGGCAACTATGGCTACACCTTC.

V is TRBV5-5 and J is TRBJ1-5, with 7 positions matching TRBD1. Germline V gene data show CDR1 as SGHKS and CDR2 as YYEKEE (reference sequence). The CDR3 contains 15 residues. V shed 2 bases and J 6 bases; nucleotides not matched to a gene: 8. The CDR3 sequence: CASSLSGGEGQPQHF. The DNA for the CDR3 is TGTGCCAGCAGCTTATCAGGGGGTGAGGGTCAGCCCCAGCATTTT.

The rearrangement joins TRBV7-9 to TRBJ1-3; maybe TRBD1 (5 bases). The CDR3 is 17 amino acids. CDR1 is SEHNR and CDR2 is FQNEAQ in the germline V gene (reference sequence). Trimming took off 5 bases at V and 7 bases at J, with 24 bases between the two ends. CDR3 coding DNA: TGTGCCAGCAGCCACGCCGACAGAAGCTTATACATTAACACCATATATTTT. Its protein is CASSHADRSLYINTIYF. The variable domain in full, with the rest retrieved from reference TRBV7-9 and TRBJ1-3, is DTGVSQNPRHKITKRGQNVTFRCDPISEHNRLYWYRQTLGQGPEFLTYFQNEAQLEKSRLLSDRFSAERPKGSFSTLEIQRTEQGDSAMYLCASSHADRSLYINTIYFGEGSWLTVV.

V gene TRBV19 combines with J gene TRBJ2-2; TRBD1 matches at 7 bases. This CDR3 region has 16 residues. The V and J ends lost 7 bases and 7 bases, in that order; junction bases with no gene match: 15. From germline, CDR1 is LNHDA and CDR2 SQIVND (reference sequence). This CDR3 reads CASNPTTGRQGGELFF. The CDR3 bases are TGTGCCAGTAATCCCACGACAGGGCGTCAGGGCGGGGAGCTGTTTTTT. Full variable domain (rest looked up from reference TRBV19 and TRBJ2-2): DGGITQSPKYLFRKEGQNVTLSCEQNLNHDAMYWYRQDPGQGLRLIYYSQIVNDFQKGDIAEGYSVSREKKESFPLTVTSAQKNPTAFYLCASNPTTGRQGGELFFGEGSRLTVL.

This clone has just a few counts. The CDR3 DNA reads TGTGCCAGTAGGCCGGGACAGGGCTACTCCTATAATTCACCCCTCCACTTT. It encodes CASRPGQGYSYNSPLHF. This chain joins TRBV19 and TRBJ1-6, with 9 bases identical to TRBD1. Trimming removed 6 bases from V and 0 bases from J; junction bases left unmatched: 6. This CDR3 region has 17 residues. Germline V gives CDR1 LNHDA, CDR2 SQIVND (reference sequence). Full variable domain (rest looked up from reference TRBV19 and TRBJ1-6): DGGITQSPKYLFRKEGQNVTLSCEQNLNHDAMYWYRQDPGQGLRLIYYSQIVNDFQKGDIAEGYSVSREKKESFPLTVTSAQKNPTAFYLCASRPGQGYSYNSPLHFGNGTRLTVT.

A note on this clone: One end of the junction fails to match germline, which may point to a read error. Distinct nucleotide sequences in the sample also encode this CDR3. This rearrangement joins TRBV5-8 to TRBJ1-2; D is possibly TRBD1 (6 bases). This CDR3 region has 17 residues. Germline CDR1 and CDR2: SGHTS and YDEGEE. Here the CDR3 reads CASSLLQGPPVNYGYTF. DNA for the CDR3: TGTGCCAGCAGCTTGTTACAGGGACCCCCGGTTAACTATGGCTACACCTTT.

The chain uses TRBV7-3 and TRBJ2-6; D gene uncertain. Trimming took off 5 bases at V and 4 bases at J, with 9 bases between the two ends. Looked up from germline, CDR1 is SGHTA and CDR2 is FQGTGA. The CDR3 extends over 14 amino acids. DNA for the CDR3: TGTGCCAGCAGCCCCGGGTTGGGGGCCAACGTCCTGACTTTC. Translating it yields CASSPGLGANVLTF.

The DNA for the CDR3 is TGCGCCAGCAGCTTGGTGGGACAGAATTCACCCCTCCACTTT. As protein: CASSLVGQNSPLHF. The rearrangement joins TRBV5-1 to TRBJ1-6; 7 bases fit TRBD1. Per germline, CDR1 SGHRS and CDR2 YFSETQ. The CDR3 contains 14 residues. Trimming at V came to 0 bases and at J to 7 bases, leaving 1 base not matched to a gene.

The chain has TRBV18 and TRBJ2-7, with 8 bases matching TRBD2. Germline V gene sequence: CDR1 KGHSH, CDR2 LQKENI. This CDR3 is 14 amino acids long. Trimming took 6 bases from V and 3 from J; bases not matched to a gene: 7. The CDR3 DNA reads as TGTGCCAGCTCGCGGGAGGCAGGGAACTACGAGCAGTACTTC. It is translated as CASSREAGNYEQYF.

The chain has TRBV14 and TRBJ1-6; D may be TRBD1 (6 bases). CDR3 length: 16 amino acids. CDR1 is SGHDN, CDR2 FVKESK, per germline. V dropped 2 bases and J dropped 9 bases, with 17 bases sitting between them. This CDR3 reads CASSQFIGGGVSPLHF. The DNA of the CDR3 is TGTGCCAGCAGCCAATTCATTGGAGGGGGGGTTTCACCCCTCCACTTT. The full variable domain, completed using reference TRBV14 and TRBJ1-6, is EAGVTQFPSHSVIEKGQTVTLRCDPISGHDNLYWYRRVMGKEIKFLLHFVKESKQDESGMPNNRFLAERTGGTYSTLKVQPAELEDSGVYFCASSQFIGGGVSPLHFGNGTRLTVT.

This rearrangement joins TRBV25-1 to TRBJ2-5; the D gene is possibly TRBD1 (6 bases). V gave up 0 bases and J gave up 4 bases, with 12 bases separating them. Per the germline V gene, CDR1 is MGHDK and CDR2 is SYGVNS. The CDR3 loop spans 15 amino acids. The CDR3 here is CASSEYIQGGETQYF. The CDR3, as DNA: TGTGCCAGCAGTGAATATATACAGGGCGGAGAGACCCAGTACTTC.

The chain couples TRBV2 to TRBJ1-6; D not resolved. The CDR3 is made up of 15 amino acids. Trimming removed 1 base at V and 6 bases at J, with 10 bases between. Germline-derived CDR1 and CDR2 are SNHLY and FYNNEI. This chain's CDR3 is CASSEVRTLNSPLHF. The CDR3 DNA follows: TGTGCCAGCAGTGAAGTCAGAACCCTTAATTCACCCCTCCACTTT.

The chain couples TRBV30 to TRBJ1-2; TRBD1 agrees at 7 bases. The germline CDR1 and CDR2 sequences are GTSNPN and SVGIG (reference sequence). The CDR3 covers 13 residues. V dropped 2 bases and J dropped 4; count of bases not matched to a gene: 4. The CDR3 loop is CAWSRQGGYGYTF. CDR3 sequence (DNA): TGTGCCTGGAGTAGACAGGGCGGCTATGGCTACACCTTC.